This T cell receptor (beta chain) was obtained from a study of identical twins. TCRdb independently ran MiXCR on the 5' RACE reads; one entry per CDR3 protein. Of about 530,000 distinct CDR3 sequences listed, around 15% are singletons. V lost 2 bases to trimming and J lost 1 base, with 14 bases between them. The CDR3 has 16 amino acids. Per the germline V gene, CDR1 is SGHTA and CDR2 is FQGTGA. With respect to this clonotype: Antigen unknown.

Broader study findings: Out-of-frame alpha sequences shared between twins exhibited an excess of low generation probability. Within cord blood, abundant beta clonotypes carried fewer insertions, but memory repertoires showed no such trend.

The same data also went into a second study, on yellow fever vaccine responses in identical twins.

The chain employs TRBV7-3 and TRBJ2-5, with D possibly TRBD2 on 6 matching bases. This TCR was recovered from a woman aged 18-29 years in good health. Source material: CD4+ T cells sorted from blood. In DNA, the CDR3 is TGTGCCAGCAGCTTACAGGGTGGCGGGATCCAAGAGACCCAGTACTTC. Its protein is CASSLQGGGIQETQYF.